The rows below give T cell receptor beta chains drawn from one sample of a study of T-cell reconstitution after alpha-beta-depleted transplantation in children. TCRdb reanalysed the PCR reads using MiXCR and keeps one entry per CDR3 protein. This table holds around 670,000 distinct CDR3 sequences, 10% to 15% found once. This specimen consisted of PBMCs, obtained before TCRalphabeta/CD19-depleted stem cell transplant. These receptors were obtained from a girl aged 2 to 10 with congenital amegakaryocytic thrombocytopenia, due to receive a stem cell transplant. The CDR3 runs from the conserved cysteine through the conserved F or W. Clone size appears in some rows only: once, few, many, or a class for an expanded clone.

len: 12
abundance: many
v_gene: TRBV7-9
CDR3aa: CASSPTVTEAFF

len: 13
abundance: many
v_gene: TRBV29-1
CDR3aa: CSSAGGFYNEQFF

len: 15
abundance: few
v_gene: TRBV18
CDR3aa: CASSPPAPLQETQYF

len: 13
abundance: NA
v_gene: TRBV10-1
CDR3aa: CASSESGFETQYF

len: 16
abundance: few
v_gene: TRBV7-2
CDR3aa: CASSLAAGLGTDTQYF

len: 17
abundance: NA
v_gene: TRBV19
CDR3aa: CASSIVISGSSYNEQFF

len: 16
abundance: many
v_gene: TRBV6-5
CDR3aa: CASSYSDKSSYNEQFF

len: 15
abundance: many
v_gene: TRBV4-2
CDR3aa: CASSQGLAGAGELFF

len: 17
abundance: NA
v_gene: TRBV5-6
CDR3aa: CASSLVSGGASGEKLFF

len: 15
abundance: NA
v_gene: TRBV29-1
CDR3aa: CSVERQALQNTEAFF

len: 17
abundance: NA
v_gene: TRBV4-2
CDR3aa: CASSQVPPRQGNEKLFF

len: 15
abundance: many
v_gene: TRBV10-3
CDR3aa: CAISPGDETQETQYF

len: 13
abundance: many
v_gene: TRBV29-1
CDR3aa: CSVQQGGGYEQYF

len: 12
abundance: many
v_gene: TRBV29-1
CDR3aa: CSAQGLNTEAFF

len: 18
abundance: NA
v_gene: TRBV4-1
CDR3aa: CASSLYSYVRAGSTEAFF

len: 16
abundance: few
v_gene: TRBV5-5
CDR3aa: CASSLGGGAGTDTQYF

len: 14
abundance: many
v_gene: TRBV20-1
CDR3aa: CSARLGGPTDTQYF

len: 12
abundance: few
v_gene: TRBV10-3
CDR3aa: CAISESIKAQYF

len: 15
abundance: many
v_gene: TRBV20-1
CDR3aa: CSAPPRGRGTDTQYF

len: 14
abundance: few
v_gene: TRBV12-3/TRBV12-4
CDR3aa: CASSLRLGPREAFF

len: 13
abundance: many
v_gene: TRBV5-1
CDR3aa: CASGLDRAYGYTF

len: 13
abundance: many
v_gene: TRBV20-1
CDR3aa: CSARTVTNEKLFF

len: 14
abundance: many
v_gene: TRBV29-1
CDR3aa: CSVGGQSSYNEQFF

len: 14
abundance: many
v_gene: TRBV12-3/TRBV12-4
CDR3aa: CASSLLPRIGELFF

len: 15
abundance: many
v_gene: TRBV20-1
CDR3aa: CSAYIPGQGQETQYF

len: 16
abundance: few
v_gene: TRBV5-6
CDR3aa: CASRFRSGTGESEQFF

len: 14
abundance: many
v_gene: TRBV7-9
CDR3aa: CASSPLRSTDTQYF

len: 16
abundance: many
v_gene: TRBV6-5
CDR3aa: CASSYAGLAGVHEQYF

len: 15
abundance: NA
v_gene: TRBV12-5
CDR3aa: CASGLVRVPYNEQFF

len: 14
abundance: many
v_gene: TRBV9
CDR3aa: CASSAPPGENEQFF

len: 16
abundance: many
v_gene: TRBV28
CDR3aa: CASSPSPDRGLYEQYF

len: 15
abundance: few
v_gene: TRBV7-2
CDR3aa: CASSPTGPSYNEQFF

len: 17
abundance: NA
v_gene: TRBV20-1
CDR3aa: CSARGPSGVPGANVLTF

len: 13
abundance: few
v_gene: TRBV6-1
CDR3aa: CASTPRGNNEQFF

len: 11
abundance: many
v_gene: TRBV7-2
CDR3aa: CASSLRSEQYF

len: 16
abundance: many
v_gene: TRBV12-3/TRBV12-4
CDR3aa: CASSFLGLADTDTQYF

len: 13
abundance: many
v_gene: TRBV10-3
CDR3aa: CAVLAESQETQYF

len: 14
abundance: many
v_gene: TRBV20-1
CDR3aa: CSAVTGGSNQPQHF

len: 13
abundance: NA
v_gene: TRBV11-2
CDR3aa: CASSSPQGYEHYF

len: 10
abundance: many
v_gene: TRBV7-8
CDR3aa: CASSLEGLDF

len: 9
abundance: few
v_gene: TRBV29-1
CDR3aa: CSIPDAQFF

len: 16
abundance: many
v_gene: TRBV4-1
CDR3aa: CASKRQGIGDVGELFF

len: 13
abundance: many
v_gene: TRBV5-1
CDR3aa: CASSLAERYGYTF

len: 11
abundance: many
v_gene: TRBV12-3/TRBV12-4
CDR3aa: CASFPVTEAFF

len: 15
abundance: many
v_gene: TRBV20-1
CDR3aa: CSAISGALAKNIQYF

len: 15
abundance: NA
v_gene: TRBV19
CDR3aa: CASSIRQGGSYEQSF

len: 15
abundance: NA
v_gene: TRBV18
CDR3aa: CASSRGGVDTGELFF

len: 15
abundance: NA
v_gene: TRBV7-6
CDR3aa: CASSPLAGTGVGQYF

len: 15
abundance: few
v_gene: TRBV5-1
CDR3aa: CASSPGRGGETEAFF

len: 20
abundance: NA
v_gene: TRBV3-1
CDR3aa: CASSQVGGSGSLGTYNEQFF

len: 16
abundance: few
v_gene: TRBV7-9
CDR3aa: CASSSRPGLDRGEQYF

len: 14
abundance: many
v_gene: TRBV4-1
CDR3aa: CASSQPVSTDTQYF

len: 16
abundance: many
v_gene: TRBV27
CDR3aa: CASSSIAWVSTDTQYF

len: 15
abundance: many
v_gene: TRBV5-1
CDR3aa: CASSSGQGARYEQYF